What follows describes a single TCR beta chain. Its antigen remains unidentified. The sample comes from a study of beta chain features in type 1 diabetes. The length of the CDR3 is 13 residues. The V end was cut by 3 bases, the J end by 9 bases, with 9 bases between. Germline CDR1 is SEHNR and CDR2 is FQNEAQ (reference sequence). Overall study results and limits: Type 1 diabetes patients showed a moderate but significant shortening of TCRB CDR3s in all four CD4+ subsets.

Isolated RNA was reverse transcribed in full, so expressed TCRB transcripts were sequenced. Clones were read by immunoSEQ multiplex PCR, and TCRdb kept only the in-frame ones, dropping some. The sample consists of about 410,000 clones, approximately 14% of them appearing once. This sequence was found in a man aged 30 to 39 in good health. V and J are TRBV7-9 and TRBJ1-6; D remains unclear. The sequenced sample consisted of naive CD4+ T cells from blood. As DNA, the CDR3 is TGTGCCAGCAGCTTGACCGGCGGTTCACCCCTCCACTTT. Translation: CASSLTGGSPLHF.